This TCR beta chain emerged from a study of blood T cell repertoires in COVID-19. For the study at large: Acute and convalescent COVID-19 specimens originated in the United States, Italy and Spain. PBMCs, B-cell-depleted T cells, or T cells provided the cDNA or gDNA that made up the material.

Methods used by the authors: How many nucleated cells were present was estimated from reference gene primer amplification. The table came from immunoSEQ multiplex PCR; TCRdb's copy has only in-frame clones and leaves some out. V and J calls and clone size come straight from that table; D and trimming were deduced from the DNA. Here the sample spans 55,000 to 65,000 clones, about nine tenths being singletons. This clone showed up just once. Germline V gene data show CDR1 as SGHAT and CDR2 as FQNNGV. CDR3 size: 18 residues. Losses at the gene ends were 1 base for V and 0 bases for J; bases not matched to a gene: 2.

This chain links TRBV11-2 with TRBJ2-1; 14 bases line up with TRBD2. Material: peripheral blood. The TCR comes from a human donor in a cohort sampled during active COVID-19. CDR3 protein: CASSLVGTSGSSYNEQFF. The CDR3 nucleotides read TGTGCCAGCAGCTTAGTGGGGACTAGCGGGAGCTCCTACAATGAGCAGTTCTTC.